The 8 T cell receptor beta chains presented below share a single source sample, sequenced in a study of CD8+CD57+ T cells in acquired aplastic anemia. Profiles of TCR beta VDJ and CDR3 were generated from a genomic DNA template. TCRdb re-called the reads through MiXCR, storing one row per CDR3 protein. The table includes approximately 150,000 distinct CDR3 sequences, over 70% detected once. Patients picked for sequencing had shown CD8+CD57+ cell expansion detected by flow cytometry. Sample: sorted CD4+, CD8+, or CD8+CD57+ T cells (not recorded which) from PBMCs. These receptors all stem from a human donor with aplastic anemia.

This chain links TRBV29-1 with TRBJ2-3, with 7 bases aligning to TRBD1. The CDR3 runs to 16 residues. CDR1 is SQVTM, CDR2 ANQGSEA, per germline. V lost 5 bases, J lost 1 base, and 12 bases stayed unmatched. CDR3 sequence reads: CSVKFLSGTGTDTQYF. The CDR3 nucleotides read TGCAGCGTTAAGTTTCTCAGTGGGACAGGCACAGATACGCAGTATTTT.

The chain links TRBV10-3 to TRBJ1-1; D remains ambiguous. CDR1 is ENHRY, CDR2 SYGVKD, per germline. The V end lost 2 bases, the J end lost 6 bases, and 13 bases lay between the germline ends. This CDR3 contains 14 residues. The CDR3 is CAISERGPVAEAFF. Here the CDR3 DNA reads TGTGCCATCAGTGAGCGCGGACCTGTGGCTGAAGCTTTCTTT.

This clonotype was counted a few times. The chain joins TRBV10-3 to TRBJ2-2; 7 positions agree with TRBD1. Germline CDR1 is ENHRY and CDR2 is SYGVKD. This CDR3 is 16 amino acids long. The trim removed 7 bases at V and 2 bases at J, leaving 10 bases unmatched. The CDR3 protein is CAIKGGGQVNTGELFF. Written as DNA, the CDR3 is TGTGCCATCAAAGGCGGAGGACAGGTCAACACCGGGGAGCTGTTTTTT.

The V call is TRBV10-3, the J call TRBJ2-7, with D possibly matching TRBD1 (6 bases). Germline V lookup: CDR1 ENHRY, CDR2 SYGVKD. V was clipped by 0 bases and J by 7 bases, with 10 bases between them. This CDR3 region has 13 residues. CDR3 bases: TGTGCCATCAGTGAGTCGGTAGGGGGAGAGCAGTACTTC. Protein product: CAISESVGGEQYF.

The V call is TRBV20-1, the J call TRBJ2-1; 7 nucleotides match TRBD1. The CDR3 has 13 residues. V shed 0 bases, J shed 9 bases, and the junction held 5 bases outside the gene matches. Germline loops: CDR1 DFQATT, CDR2 SNEGSKA (reference sequence). CDR3 in DNA: TGCAGTGCTAGAGATGTAGGGGGCCTTGAGCAGTTCTTC. Its translation is CSARDVGGLEQFF.

This clonotype has more than one count but fewer than ten. V and J are TRBV20-1 and TRBJ1-1; TRBD1 matches at 8 bases. V was pared by 5 bases and J by 4 bases, with 3 bases of the junction left unmatched. In germline, CDR1 is DFQATT, CDR2 SNEGSKA (reference sequence). This CDR3 has 12 amino acids. The CDR3 reads CSASTGGTEAFF. CDR3 DNA sequence: TGCAGTGCTTCCACAGGGGGCACTGAAGCTTTCTTT.

The CDR3 protein is CASSITGALNTEAFF. The CDR3 region has the DNA TGTGCCAGTAGTATAACGGGGGCGCTTAACACTGAAGCTTTCTTT. This chain joins TRBV19 and TRBJ1-1, with D perhaps TRBD1 (6 bases). This CDR3 is 15 amino acids long. V was pared by 2 bases and J by 2 bases, with 12 bases between. Germline V gene sequence: CDR1 LNHDA, CDR2 SQIVND (reference sequence).

The V call is TRBV20-1, the J call TRBJ2-2; the match to TRBD2 covers 10 bases. The junction had 2 bases not matched to a gene; V was cut back by 1 base and J by 3 bases. CDR1 and CDR2 (germline): DFQATT, SNEGSKA (reference sequence). The length of the CDR3 is 15 residues. The CDR3 coding sequence is TGCAGTGCTAGAGTGCTAGCGGGAGACACCGGGGAGCTGTTTTTT. Amino acid sequence: CSARVLAGDTGELFF.